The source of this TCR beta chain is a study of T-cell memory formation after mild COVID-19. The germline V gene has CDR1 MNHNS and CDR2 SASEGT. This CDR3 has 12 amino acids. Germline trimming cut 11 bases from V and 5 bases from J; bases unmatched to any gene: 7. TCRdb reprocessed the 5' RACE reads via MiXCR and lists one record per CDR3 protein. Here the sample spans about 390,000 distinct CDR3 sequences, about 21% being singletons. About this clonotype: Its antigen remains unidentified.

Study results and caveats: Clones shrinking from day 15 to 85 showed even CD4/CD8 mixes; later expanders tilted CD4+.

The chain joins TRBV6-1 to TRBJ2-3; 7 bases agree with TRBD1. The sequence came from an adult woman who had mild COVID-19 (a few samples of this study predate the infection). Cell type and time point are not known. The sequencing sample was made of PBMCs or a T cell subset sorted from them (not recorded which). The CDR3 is CALGQKIDTQYF. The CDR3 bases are TGTGCCTTGGGACAGAAAATAGATACGCAGTATTTT.